The 21 T cell receptor beta chains below come from one sample, sequenced in a study of shared clonotypes between healthy human individuals (dated by TCRdb to between 2020 and 2021). To prepare the library, the immunoSEQ multiplex PCR assay was applied. The immuneACCESS repertoire file appears here via TCRdb, limited to in-frame rearrangements. These files lack a portion of the clones; in checked studies, under half of the deficit traces to unresolved V genes, and the cause of the others is not known. The table for this sample lists millions of clones; roughly 95% of them were counted only once. 0.13% of the sample belongs to the ten largest clones. The sample taken for sequencing was naive CD4+ T cells sorted from blood. According to the study, the label for this sample's cell subset or site signals: CD45RA+ positively selected. The source is a man between 18 and 29 years old in good health.

The CDR3, as DNA: TGTGCCAGCAGCTCCATACGGGTTACCGGGTTCTACGAGCAGTACTTC. Amino acid sequence: CASSSIRVTGFYEQYF. This chain connects TRBV5-8 to TRBJ2-7; D not resolved. The CDR3 has 16 amino acids. Trimming removed 3 bases at V and 3 bases at J, with 19 bases between. The V gene's germline CDR1 is SGHTS and CDR2 YDEGEE. The entire variable domain, with the rest obtained from reference TRBV5-8 and TRBJ2-7, is as follows: EAGVTQSPTHLIKTRGQQATLRCSPISGHTSVYWYQQALGLGLQFLLWYDEGEERNRGNFPPRFSGRQFPNYSSELNVNALELEDSALYLCASSSIRVTGFYEQYFGPGTRLTVT.

The gene calls are TRBV9 and TRBJ2-1; no firm D call. Germline CDR1 reads SGDLS; CDR2 reads YYNGEE. Trimming took 4 bases from V and 0 from J, leaving 11 bases between them. The CDR3 is made up of 15 amino acids. This CDR3 reads CASSTLPSSYNEQFF. The CDR3 DNA follows: TGTGCCAGCAGCACCCTCCCCAGCTCCTACAATGAGCAGTTCTTC.

This clone was recorded once. A read error may explain this, as a much larger clone is one base away. This sample includes further DNA sequences coding for the same CDR3. This sequence joins TRBV10-3 and TRBJ1-1; 7 bases agree with TRBD1. V gave up 6 bases and J gave up 1 base; unmatched junction bases: 2. The germline gives CDR1 ENHRY, CDR2 SYGVKD. The CDR3 sequence is 13 residues long. DNA of the CDR3: TGTGCCATCAGGCGACAGGGGAACACTGAAGCTTTCTTT. It codes for CAIRRQGNTEAFF.

Regarding this clone: Other DNA sequences in this specimen translate into the identical CDR3. This chain connects TRBV19 to TRBJ2-5, with TRBD2 identical over 8 bases. After removal of 6 bases from V and 4 bases from J, the junction contained 7 bases not matched to a gene. The CDR3 has 14 amino acids. CDR1 and CDR2 from the germline V gene are LNHDA and SQIVND (reference sequence). The CDR3 spells CASSPGRGGETQYF. CDR3 bases: TGTGCCAGTAGCCCCGGGAGGGGCGGAGAGACCCAGTACTTC. The full variable domain, its missing parts supplied by reference TRBV19 and TRBJ2-5, is DGGITQSPKYLFRKEGQNVTLSCEQNLNHDAMYWYRQDPGQGLRLIYYSQIVNDFQKGDIAEGYSVSREKKESFPLTVTSAQKNPTAFYLCASSPGRGGETQYFGPGTRLLVL.

The CDR3 region has the DNA TGTGCCAGTATAGGGGCGCGGAAGGATGGCTACACCTTC. Encoded protein: CASIGARKDGYTF. V is TRBV19 and J is TRBJ1-2; D possibly corresponds to TRBD1 (5 bases). V dropped 7 bases and J dropped 6 bases, with 15 bases sitting between them. This CDR3 contains 13 residues. The germline V gene encodes CDR1 LNHDA and CDR2 SQIVND (reference sequence).

V is TRBV6-6 and J is TRBJ2-7, with 7 nucleotides matching TRBD2. Germline CDR1 MNHNY, CDR2 SVGAGI (reference sequence). The junction had 4 bases not matched to a gene; V was cut back by 4 bases and J by 4 bases. This CDR3 comprises 13 residues. CDR3 DNA: TGTGCCAGCAGTTTTAGCGGGCGTTACGAGCAGTACTTC. This encodes CASSFSGRYEQYF.

J is TRBJ2-1 and V is TRBV6-5; tentatively, D is TRBD2 (6 bases). The germline CDR1 and CDR2 sequences are MNHEY and SVGAGI. The CDR3 has 14 amino acids. Trimming left V 6 bases short and J 0 bases short, with 9 bases between. The CDR3 coding sequence is TGTGCCAGCAGACTCGGGGGCTCCTACAATGAGCAGTTCTTC. It translates to CASRLGGSYNEQFF.

CDR3 bases: TGTGCCAGCAGCGGAGGACAGGGGATTAATGAAAAACTGTTTTTT. Translated: CASSGGQGINEKLFF. The V and J genes are TRBV6-1 and TRBJ1-4; 9 positions agree with TRBD1. CDR1 and CDR2 from the germline V gene are MNHNS and SASEGT. The CDR3 totals 15 residues. The ends lost 6 bases at V and 4 bases at J; junction bases unmatched: 6.

The genes are TRBV28 and TRBJ2-6; 11 nucleotides line up with TRBD1. Germline CDR1 reads MDHEN; CDR2 reads SYDVKM. V dropped 10 bases and J dropped 4; count of bases not matched to a gene: 6. This CDR3 is built from 15 residues. The CDR3 loop is CAIGTGGTGANVLTF. CDR3 nucleotide sequence: TGTGCCATCGGGACAGGGGGGACCGGGGCCAACGTCCTGACTTTC.

This clone was picked up one time. This chain connects TRBV7-2 to TRBJ2-7, with D tentatively TRBD2 (5 bases). In germline, CDR1 is SGHTA, CDR2 FQGNSA. The CDR3 is made up of 15 amino acids. V shed 0 bases and J shed 9 bases, with 18 bases lying between them. The CDR3 region is CASSLASGVAGRQYF. As DNA, the CDR3 is TGTGCCAGCAGCTTAGCGTCCGGGGTCGCCGGCAGGCAGTACTTC.

The CDR3 DNA is TGTGCCAGCAGCCCTAGGGTGGGGGCGGGCGAGCAGTACTTC. It codes for CASSPRVGAGEQYF. The rearrangement joins TRBV11-2 to TRBJ2-7; a weak D match, TRBD1 (6 bases). Trimming left V 5 bases short and J 6 bases short, with 17 bases between. This CDR3 is built from 14 residues. Germline values: CDR1 SGHAT, CDR2 FQNNGV.

The chain uses TRBV5-1 and TRBJ1-6, with D perhaps matching TRBD1 (6 bases). Germline V CDR1 and CDR2: SGHRS, YFSETQ. The CDR3 contains 18 residues. The germline V and J ends were trimmed by 1 base and 0 bases, with 14 bases remaining between them. Written as DNA, the CDR3 is TGCGCCAGCAGCTTGTTTGAGCCAGGGGACTCCTATAATTCACCCCTCCACTTT. Amino acids: CASSLFEPGDSYNSPLHF.

This chain links TRBV28 with TRBJ2-1; either TRBD1 or TRBD2 may fit D (5 bases each). Between the trimmed V and J ends, which lost 2 bases and 5 bases, there was a span of 13 bases. This CDR3 region has 15 residues. CDR1 and CDR2 from the germline V gene are MDHEN and SYDVKM. CDR3 loop: CASSLAHLGDNEQFF. CDR3 nucleotide sequence: TGTGCCAGCAGTTTAGCGCACCTGGGGGACAATGAGCAGTTCTTC. The entire variable domain, with the rest obtained from reference TRBV28 and TRBJ2-1, is as follows: DVKVTQSSRYLVKRTGEKVFLECVQDMDHENMFWYRQDPGLGLRLIYFSYDVKMKEKGDIPEGYSVSREKKERFSLILESASTNQTSMYLCASSLAHLGDNEQFFGPGTRLTVL.

This rearrangement joins TRBV7-6 to TRBJ2-7; TRBD1 might be the D (5 bases). The CDR3 is 14 residues long. Germline V lookup: CDR1 SGHVS, CDR2 FNYEAQ. Trimming stripped 1 base from V and 6 bases from J, with 13 bases between. CDR3: CASSLEAGIGEQYF. The CDR3 DNA sequence: TGTGCCAGCAGCTTAGAGGCAGGGATCGGCGAGCAGTACTTC.

This chain links TRBV18 with TRBJ1-1; D gene uncertain. From germline, CDR1 is KGHSH and CDR2 LQKENI. This CDR3 spans 13 amino acids. V lost 4 bases and J 4 bases, leaving 10 bases between the germline ends. CDR3 sequence: CASSHGRSTEAFF. The CDR3 DNA sequence: TGTGCCAGCTCACACGGACGGTCCACTGAAGCTTTCTTT.

The chain links TRBV27 to TRBJ2-1; the match to TRBD2 covers 12 bases. The germline V gene has CDR1 MNHEY and CDR2 SMNVEV (reference sequence). The junction had 14 bases not matched to a gene; V was cut back by 5 bases and J by 9 bases. The CDR3 loop spans 17 amino acids. The CDR3 reads CASSRSRLAGGPGEQFF. The CDR3 nucleotides are TGTGCCAGCAGTCGCTCGAGGCTAGCGGGGGGGCCTGGTGAGCAGTTCTTC.

This rearrangement joins TRBV5-1 to TRBJ2-7, with a possible D match to TRBD1 (5 bases). V shed 3 bases and J shed 0 bases, with 13 bases lying between them. Germline lookup yields CDR1 SGHRS and CDR2 YFSETQ. The CDR3 is 15 amino acids. CDR3 region: CASSSGQPHSYEQYF. The CDR3 DNA follows: TGCGCCAGCAGCTCCGGACAACCCCACTCCTACGAGCAGTACTTC.

J is TRBJ2-7 and V is TRBV15; 12 bases fit TRBD2. This CDR3 is 15 amino acids long. V was clipped by 0 bases and J by 9 bases; unmatched bases: 6. Germline loops: CDR1 LNHNV, CDR2 YYDKDF (reference sequence). This CDR3 reads CATSRDPTSGRVQYF. The CDR3 region has the DNA TGTGCCACCAGCAGAGACCCGACTAGCGGGAGAGTGCAGTACTTC. The full variable domain, in which reference TRBV15 and TRBJ2-7 provide the parts outside the CDR3, is DAMVIQNPRYQVTQFGKPVTLSCSQTLNHNVMYWYQQKSSQAPKLLFHYYDKDFNNEADTPDNFQSRRPNTSFCFLDIRSPGLGDTAMYLCATSRDPTSGRVQYFGPGTRLTVT.

J is TRBJ2-1 and V is TRBV5-1; TRBD2 agrees at 12 bases. The trim removed 6 bases at V and 6 bases at J, leaving 7 bases unmatched. This CDR3 comprises 15 residues. Germline V gene lookup returns CDR1 SGHRS and CDR2 YFSETQ. The CDR3 loop is CASTRLAGVLNEQFF. DNA for the CDR3: TGCGCCAGCACCAGACTAGCGGGAGTTCTCAATGAGCAGTTCTTC.

This clone showed up just once. The chain joins TRBV5-4 to TRBJ1-1; 9 bases agree with TRBD1. The CDR3 is 15 residues long. The V gene's germline CDR1 is SGHNT and CDR2 YYREEE (reference sequence). V lost 4 bases and J lost 5; bases outside the gene matches: 9. CDR3 DNA sequence: TGTGCCAGCAGCCCGGGACAGGGAACGAGGACTGAAGCTTTCTTT. Residues: CASSPGQGTRTEAFF.

Concerning this clone: This sample includes further DNA sequences coding for the same CDR3. The genes are TRBV6-5 and TRBJ2-7; D is ambiguous. Trimming removed 4 bases from V and 2 bases from J, with 6 bases in between. Germline values: CDR1 MNHEY, CDR2 SVGAGI. The CDR3 length is 12 residues. Written as DNA, the CDR3 is TGTGCCAGCAGTTCCCCGACCTACGAGCAGTACTTC. This gives the protein CASSSPTYEQYF.